This T cell receptor (beta chain) was found in a study of T cell responses to AZD1222 COVID-19 vaccine. This CDR3 region has 13 residues. Germline V CDR1 and CDR2: SGHDT, YYEEEE. V was cut by 0 bases and J by 2 bases, with 5 bases left in between. A note on this clone: The antigen is unknown.

Overall study findings and caveats: Just a handful of AZD1222 recipients were seropositive at baseline. Spike as a whole was targeted by vaccine-associated CD4 TCRs, dominant at 160-218 and 743-854. Spike-specific TCRs gained breadth and depth after people received two AZD1222 doses.

Some clones are missing from TCRdb's copy, which holds only in-frame ones; the method was immunoSEQ multiplex PCR. The sample lists roughly 150,000 clones; around 90% were seen once. Sequencing used peripheral blood, obtained 28 days after the second AZD1222 dose. The TCR was taken from an adult who received the AZD1222 COVID-19 vaccine. This sequence joins TRBV5-6 and TRBJ1-2, with unresolved D. CDR3 in amino acids: CASSLGGNYGYTF. CDR3 nucleotide sequence: TGTGCCAGCAGCTTGGGGGGAAACTATGGCTACACCTTC.